This T cell receptor beta chain was recorded in a study of T-cell reconstitution after alpha-beta-depleted transplantation in children. This clonotype was recorded at least ten times. Germline CDR1 LGHNA, CDR2 YSLEER. The V and J ends lost 4 bases and 2 bases respectively, with 7 bases between them. This CDR3 spans 13 amino acids. Molecular barcoding with unique molecular identifiers was used for the TCRbeta library. TCRdb re-called the PCR reads with MiXCR, one entry per CDR3 protein. This sample has 240,000 or so distinct CDR3 sequences, with more than 10% found just once. The receptor comes from a human donor who donated a stem cell graft to a child with acute lymphoblastic leukemia. Sequenced here: PBMCs from the stem cell graft donor, sampled from the stem cell graft. This chain uses TRBV4-3 with TRBJ2-3, with D perhaps matching TRBD1 (5 bases). The CDR3 loop reads CASSLRATDTQYF. CDR3 in DNA: TGCGCCAGCAGCCTCAGGGCCACAGATACGCAGTATTTT.